These 25 T cell receptor beta chains were all obtained from the same sample, sequenced in a study of blood T cells in healthy people across ages. With a J-beta primer mix and a sample-barcoded 5' primer, a second PCR ran 7 to 11 cycles. TCRdb reanalysed the 5' RACE reads using MiXCR and keeps one entry per CDR3 protein. The table has fewer than 800,000 distinct CDR3 sequences, about half seen once. What was sequenced was blood. Source of these receptors: a woman aged 55 to 70 in good health.

The chain combines TRBV4-1 with TRBJ2-5, with 10 positions matching TRBD2. The closer fit of TRBJ2-7 to the DNA end suggests the J call may be wrong. CDR3 length: 16 residues. Germline CDR1 and CDR2: MGHRA and YSYEKL. The CDR3 DNA reads TGCGCCAGCAGCCAGGCTAGCGGGAGAGGTACCTACGAGCAGTACTTC. Translation: CASSQASGRGTYEQYF.

With regard to this clonotype: This clone may be a read error of a much larger clone one base away. The chain joins TRBV4-3 to TRBJ2-5; 9 bases are a match to TRBD1. The last part of the DNA fits TRBJ2-1 better; the J call may be wrong. This CDR3 spans 15 amino acids. In germline, CDR1 is LGHNA, CDR2 YSLEER. The CDR3 protein is CASSDSDRGQETQFF. The CDR3 coding sequence is TGCGCCAGCAGCGACTCGGACAGGGGCCAAGAGACCCAGTTCTTC.

The rearrangement joins TRBV7-3 to TRBJ2-2; D gene unclear. The V end was cut by 4 bases, the J end by 6 bases, with 9 bases between. The CDR3 spans 13 residues. Germline CDR1 SGHTA, CDR2 FQGTGA. The CDR3 DNA is TGTGCCAGCAGCTATCCTGGGGCCGGGGAGCTGTTTTTT. The encoded protein is CASSYPGAGELFF.

The chain employs TRBV4-3 and TRBJ2-7; D is tentatively TRBD1 or TRBD2 (6 bases each). Germline V gives CDR1 LGHNA, CDR2 YSLEER. Trimming removed 4 bases from V and 3 bases from J, with 13 bases in between. The CDR3 sequence is 14 residues long. The CDR3 DNA reads as TGCGCCAGCAGCCTAGGAGGGGGTGGCTACGAGCAGTACTTC. This sequence encodes CASSLGGGGYEQYF.

This clonotype was detected a few times. The chain carries TRBV7-9 and TRBJ1-6; D is undetermined. Germline V lookup: CDR1 SEHNR, CDR2 FQNEAQ (reference sequence). The length of the CDR3 is 11 residues. V shed 4 bases and J shed 9 bases, with 4 bases lying between them. CDR3 sequence (DNA): TGTGCCAGCAGCTCGCTTTCACCCCTCCACTTT. This encodes CASSSLSPLHF.

The J gene is TRBJ1-5, the V gene TRBV6-2 or TRBV6-3; D uncertain. Germline CDR1 MNHEY, CDR2 SVGEGT. This CDR3 region has 15 residues. V lost 2 bases and J 3 bases, leaving 11 bases between the germline ends. The CDR3 sequence: CASSYAAGHNQPQHF. The DNA for the CDR3 is TGTGCCAGCAGTTACGCTGCAGGTCACAATCAGCCCCAGCATTTT.

This clonotype came up a few times. The chain has TRBV20-1 and TRBJ2-3; either TRBD1 or TRBD2 may fit D (5 bases each). Trimming took off 0 bases at V and 5 bases at J, with 15 bases between the two ends. This CDR3 comprises 15 residues. Germline loops: CDR1 DFQATT, CDR2 SNEGSKA (reference sequence). CDR3 DNA sequence: TGCAGTGCTAGAGATCCCCAGGGTGGAGGAGATACGCAGTATTTT. It encodes CSARDPQGGGDTQYF.

This chain links TRBV6-2 or TRBV6-3 with TRBJ2-7; TRBD2 matches at 7 bases. The J call is in doubt because the DNA end fits TRBJ2-5 better. The V gene's germline CDR1 is MNHEY and CDR2 SVGEGT. The CDR3 runs 11 residues. The CDR3: CASRGGLTQYF. CDR3 nucleotide sequence: TGTGCCAGCAGGGGAGGGTTGACCCAGTACTTC.

This chain connects TRBV2 to TRBJ1-2; 8 nucleotides line up with TRBD1. The CDR3 covers 13 residues. The trim removed 5 bases at V and 8 bases at J, leaving 7 bases unmatched. The germline V gene encodes CDR1 SNHLY and CDR2 FYNNEI. This chain's CDR3 is CASSPTGAGGYTF. In DNA form, the CDR3 reads TGTGCCAGCAGTCCGACAGGGGCCGGGGGCTACACCTTC.

This clonotype was seen a handful of times. Sequence at one end of the junction differs from germline and may be a read error. This sequence joins TRBV5-1 and TRBJ2-5; no clear D gene. Germline-derived CDR1 and CDR2 are SGHRS and YFSETQ. The length of the CDR3 is 13 residues. The CDR3 here is CASSVDRGETQYF. CDR3 in DNA: TGTGCCAGCAGTGTGGACCGAGGAGAGACCCAGTACTTC.

The chain is built from TRBV12-3 or TRBV12-4 and TRBJ2-3; D is undetermined. The V gene lost 5 bases and the J gene lost 6 bases, with 18 bases spanning the gap. This CDR3 has 15 amino acids. This CDR3 is CASSPQGAHLDTQYF. The CDR3 DNA is TGTGCCAGCAGTCCCCAAGGAGCCCACCTTGATACGCAGTATTTT.

The genes are TRBV18 and TRBJ2-4, with 9 bases that match TRBD1. This CDR3 region has 14 residues. Losses at the gene ends were 4 bases for V and 6 bases for J; bases not matched to a gene: 4. CDR1 and CDR2 (germline): KGHSH, LQKENI. This CDR3 reads CASSQGQGANIQYF. The CDR3, as DNA: TGTGCCAGCTCACAGGGACAGGGAGCAAACATTCAGTACTTC.

V usage is TRBV20-1 and J usage is TRBJ1-2, with D tentatively TRBD1 (5 bases). The V end lost 2 bases, the J end lost 4 bases, and 17 bases lay between the germline ends. Germline V lookup: CDR1 DFQATT, CDR2 SNEGSKA (reference sequence). This CDR3 region has 15 residues. CDR3 sequence: CSARPPAGTAYGYTF. As DNA, the CDR3 is TGCAGTGCTAGACCCCCAGCAGGGACGGCCTATGGCTACACCTTC.

The chain is built from TRBV20-1 and TRBJ2-3, with 14 bases fitting TRBD2. The trim removed 6 bases at V and 0 bases at J, leaving 17 bases unmatched. The CDR3 is 20 residues long. Germline V gene data show CDR1 as DFQATT and CDR2 as SNEGSKA (reference sequence). This CDR3 is CSALGTSGRRGHASTDTQYF. CDR3 DNA sequence: TGCAGTGCCCTTGGGACTAGCGGGAGAAGGGGGCACGCAAGCACAGATACGCAGTATTTT.

This clonotype has only a few counts. This chain links TRBV2 with TRBJ2-1; no reliable D call. The CDR3 runs 14 residues. The V end was cut by 3 bases, the J end by 5 bases, with 11 bases between. Germline V gene data show CDR1 as SNHLY and CDR2 as FYNNEI. The CDR3 DNA follows: TGTGCCAGCAGTGAGCCTAACTTAAACAATGAGCAGTTCTTC. It encodes CASSEPNLNNEQFF.

The chain employs TRBV4-2 and TRBJ2-1, with D maybe TRBD2 (5 bases). This CDR3 has 14 amino acids. Between the trimmed V and J ends, which lost 7 bases and 2 bases, there was a span of 12 bases. Germline values: CDR1 LGHNA, CDR2 YNFKEQ. The CDR3 sequence is CASNSPGTYNEQFF. The CDR3 nucleotides are TGTGCCAGCAATTCGCCGGGAACCTACAATGAGCAGTTCTTC.

This clonotype was counted a single time. V and J are TRBV15 and TRBJ2-1, with D hard to call. The J call is uncertain, as TRBJ2-7 better fits the DNA end. The CDR3 has 20 amino acids. From germline, CDR1 is LNHNV and CDR2 YYDKDF (reference sequence). In nucleotides, the CDR3 is TGTGCCACCAGCAGAGTACGGTTTGGGCTCACGGCCAACTCCTACAATGAGCAGTACTTC. Amino acids: CATSRVRFGLTANSYNEQYF.

The chain employs TRBV15 and TRBJ2-3, with D uncertain. Trimming cost V 5 bases and J 2 bases, with 5 bases left between them. The length of the CDR3 is 12 residues. Germline CDR1 is LNHNV and CDR2 is YYDKDF (reference sequence). CDR3 coding DNA: TGTGCCACCAGCGCTTCCACAGATACGCAGTATTTT. Protein product: CATSASTDTQYF.

This clonotype was found a few times. V is TRBV27 and J is TRBJ2-7; TRBD2 matches 13 bases. The germline V gene has CDR1 MNHEY and CDR2 SMNVEV (reference sequence). The CDR3 sequence is 14 residues long. Trimming cost V 6 bases and J 2 bases; bases outside gene matches: 1. CDR3 sequence reads: CASRTSGRAYEQYF. The CDR3 DNA follows: TGTGCCAGCAGAACTAGCGGGAGGGCCTACGAGCAGTACTTC.

V usage is TRBV3-1 and J usage is TRBJ1-2, with D uncertain. Germline V CDR1 and CDR2: LGHDT, YNNKEL (reference sequence). The CDR3 is made up of 16 amino acids. V lost 4 bases and J 6 bases, leaving 21 bases between the germline ends. The chain's CDR3 is CASSPHQLSGGDGYTF. CDR3 DNA: TGTGCCAGCAGCCCCCACCAACTTTCGGGCGGTGATGGCTACACCTTC.

This chain uses TRBV20-1 with TRBJ2-7; the match to TRBD2 covers 12 bases. CDR1 is DFQATT, CDR2 SNEGSKA, per germline (reference sequence). After removal of 3 bases from V and 2 bases from J, the junction contained 11 bases not matched to a gene. This CDR3 region has 17 residues. The CDR3 sequence is CSARASGRAHGAYEQYF. In DNA, the CDR3 is TGCAGTGCTAGGGCTAGCGGGAGGGCCCATGGCGCCTACGAGCAGTACTTC.

This clonotype has a handful of counts. The CDR3 sequence is CASSIQGVYGYTF. The CDR3 coding sequence is TGTGCCAGCTCGATACAGGGGGTCTATGGCTACACCTTC. V usage is TRBV28 and J usage is TRBJ1-2; 8 bases map to TRBD1. The length of the CDR3 is 13 residues. From germline, CDR1 is MDHEN and CDR2 SYDVKM. J gave up 4 bases and V 8 bases, and 6 bases lay outside the gene matches.

V usage is TRBV6-6 and J usage is TRBJ2-7; D is perhaps TRBD2 (7 bases). The V and J ends lost 4 bases and 5 bases respectively, with 18 bases between them. The CDR3 is 15 amino acids. CDR1 and CDR2 from the germline V gene are MNHNY and SVGAGI (reference sequence). The CDR3 bases are TGTGCCAGCAGTTTCGGGGAGGGGGGATGGGACGAGCAGTACTTC. Encoded protein: CASSFGEGGWDEQYF.

The V and J genes are TRBV7-2 and TRBJ2-7, with D possibly matching TRBD1 (5 bases). Germline assignment: CDR1 SGHTA and CDR2 FQGNSA. V lost 5 bases and J 2 bases, leaving 13 bases between the germline ends. The CDR3 is made up of 14 amino acids. The CDR3 coding sequence is TGTGCCAGCAGCGTCGACTCCAGGGCCTACGAGCAGTACTTC. Amino acids: CASSVDSRAYEQYF.

This rearrangement joins TRBV4-3 to TRBJ2-1, with D unclear. Between the trimmed V and J ends, which lost 1 base and 4 bases, there was a span of 11 bases. The CDR3 is 15 residues long. CDR1 is LGHNA and CDR2 is YSLEER in the germline V gene. In DNA, the CDR3 is TGCGCCAGCAGCCAAGTCACCGGCATATACAATGAGCAGTTCTTC. Translated, it gives CASSQVTGIYNEQFF.